Below, 12 T cell receptor beta chains from the same sample are listed, as sequenced in a study of blood T cells in healthy people across ages. Alongside a J-beta primer mix, a sample-barcoded 5' primer served in a second PCR lasting roughly 6 to 12 cycles. TCRdb called the 5' RACE reads again in MiXCR, with one record for every CDR3 protein. The data contain about 800,000 distinct CDR3 sequences, roughly 60% of them seen just once; the ten biggest clones take up around 20%. Sample: blood. The source is a man aged 25-45 years in good health.

The CDR3 bases are TGTGCCAGCAGCCGACGACGGGACTCCAATGAGCAGTTCTTC. Protein: CASSRRRDSNEQFF. This chain connects TRBV11-3 to TRBJ2-1; possibly TRBD2 for D (6 bases). Germline V CDR1 and CDR2: SGHNT, YENEEA. The CDR3 contains 14 residues. Trimming cost V 5 bases and J 6 bases, with 14 bases left between them.

This chain connects TRBV29-1 to TRBJ2-7; TRBD1 matches 7 bases. The CDR3 consists of 14 residues. V dropped 1 base and J dropped 3; count of bases not matched to a gene: 6. CDR1 is SQVTM, CDR2 ANQGSEA, per germline. Written as DNA, the CDR3 is TGCAGCGTTGAAGCAGAGACAGGGAGCTACGAGCAGTACTTC. Encoded protein: CSVEAETGSYEQYF.

Ten or more counts support this clonotype. V usage is TRBV7-2 and J usage is TRBJ1-5; 11 nucleotides agree with TRBD1. J gave up 6 bases and V 5 bases, and 9 bases lay outside the gene matches. This CDR3 has 16 residues. Germline V CDR1 and CDR2: SGHTA, FQGNSA. CDR3 amino acids: CASSDSRTGGTQPQHF. Written as DNA, the CDR3 is TGTGCCAGCAGCGATTCGCGGACAGGGGGCACTCAGCCCCAGCATTTT.

This clonotype was recorded only once. The chain uses TRBV7-2 and TRBJ1-2; 8 bases are shared with TRBD1. V lost 5 bases and J lost 5; bases outside the gene matches: 7. This CDR3 has 14 residues. The germline V gene encodes CDR1 SGHTA and CDR2 FQGNSA. CDR3 sequence: CASSRHGTGYGYTF. CDR3 DNA sequence: TGTGCCAGCAGCCGTCACGGGACAGGATATGGCTACACCTTC.

This chain links TRBV11-2 with TRBJ2-7; possibly TRBD2 for D (6 bases). With 1 base removed from V and 4 bases from J, the gap between germline ends came to 14 bases. The CDR3 totals 15 residues. Germline assignment: CDR1 SGHAT and CDR2 FQNNGV. CDR3: CASSLGRQEGYEQYF. CDR3 coding DNA: TGTGCCAGCAGCTTAGGAAGGCAGGAGGGGTACGAGCAGTACTTC.

This clonotype has only a few counts. J is TRBJ2-7 and V is TRBV20-1; D gene unclear. CDR1 DFQATT and CDR2 SNEGSKA come from the germline V gene (reference sequence). The ends were cut back, 6 bases at V and 0 bases at J, with 15 bases in the middle. CDR3 length: 14 residues. The CDR3 sequence is CSARGRLSSYEQYF. Here the CDR3 DNA reads TGCAGTGCCCGAGGACGGCTTAGCTCCTACGAGCAGTACTTC.

This clonotype was counted only a few times. V usage is TRBV7-2 and J usage is TRBJ2-1, with D possibly matching TRBD2 (5 bases). Germline CDR1 reads SGHTA; CDR2 reads FQGNSA. V shed 6 bases and J shed 5 bases, with 14 bases lying between them. The CDR3 runs 14 residues. CDR3 loop: CASSTWEWDNEQFF. The DNA of the CDR3 is TGTGCCAGCAGTACGTGGGAGTGGGACAATGAGCAGTTCTTC.

The V gene is TRBV7-8, the J gene TRBJ2-1; D could derive from TRBD1 or TRBD2 (6 bases each). Deletions cut 8 bases from V and 4 bases from J, with 21 bases between. The CDR3 runs 16 residues. Germline CDR1 and CDR2: SGHVS and FQNEAQ. The CDR3 spells CASRMGGAGQYNEQFF. The CDR3 DNA reads TGTGCCAGCCGGATGGGCGGGGCGGGACAATACAATGAGCAGTTCTTC.

V gene TRBV9 combines with J gene TRBJ2-5; 10 positions match TRBD2. Losses at the gene ends were 1 base for V and 2 bases for J; bases not matched to a gene: 5. The CDR3 has 16 residues. Germline values: CDR1 SGDLS, CDR2 YYNGEE. The CDR3 sequence: CASSVSTSGAQETQYF. The CDR3 DNA reads as TGTGCCAGCAGCGTATCCACTAGCGGGGCACAAGAGACCCAGTACTTC.

This chain joins TRBV11-2 and TRBJ1-1, with D tentatively TRBD1 (5 bases). This CDR3 is built from 16 residues. Germline V gives CDR1 SGHAT, CDR2 FQNNGV. V was trimmed by 0 bases and J by 1 base, leaving 12 bases between them. DNA for the CDR3: TGTGCCAGCAGCTTAGATACAACAGGCACGAACACTGAAGCTTTCTTT. It is translated as CASSLDTTGTNTEAFF.

The genes are TRBV4-2 and TRBJ2-5; no firm D call. The J call is doubtful: the DNA matches TRBJ2-7 better. Germline V lookup: CDR1 LGHNA, CDR2 YNFKEQ. This CDR3 is built from 14 residues. The CDR3 reads CASSQLQDGYEQYF. The CDR3 coding sequence is TGTGCCAGCAGCCAACTCCAGGACGGCTACGAGCAGTACTTC.

This clonotype was found a few times. The chain carries TRBV29-1 and TRBJ2-3, with 7 bases that match TRBD1. The V and J ends lost 4 bases and 5 bases, in that order; junction bases with no gene match: 6. The germline V gene encodes CDR1 SQVTM and CDR2 ANQGSEA. This CDR3 is 13 amino acids long. CDR3 residues: CSVVQGVVDTQYF. CDR3 DNA sequence: TGCAGCGTTGTTCAGGGGGTGGTAGATACGCAGTATTTT.